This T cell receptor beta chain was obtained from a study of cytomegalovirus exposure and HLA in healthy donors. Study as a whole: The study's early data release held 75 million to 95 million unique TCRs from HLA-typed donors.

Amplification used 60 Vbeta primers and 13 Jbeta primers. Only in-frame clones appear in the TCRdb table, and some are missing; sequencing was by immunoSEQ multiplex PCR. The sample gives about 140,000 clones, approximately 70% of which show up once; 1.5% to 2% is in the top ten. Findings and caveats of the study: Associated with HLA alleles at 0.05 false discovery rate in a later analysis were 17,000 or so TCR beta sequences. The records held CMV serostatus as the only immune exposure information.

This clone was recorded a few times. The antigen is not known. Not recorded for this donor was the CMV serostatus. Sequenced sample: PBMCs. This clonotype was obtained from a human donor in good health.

The CDR3 loop reads CASSLHGSGDYGYTF. CDR3 sequence (DNA): TGTGCCAGCAGTCTACATGGGTCCGGGGACTATGGCTACACCTTC. The chain recombines TRBV6-1 with TRBJ1-2; D not certain. The germline V gene encodes CDR1 MNHNS and CDR2 SASEGT. This CDR3 comprises 15 residues. V shed 5 bases and J shed 3 bases, with 16 bases lying between them.